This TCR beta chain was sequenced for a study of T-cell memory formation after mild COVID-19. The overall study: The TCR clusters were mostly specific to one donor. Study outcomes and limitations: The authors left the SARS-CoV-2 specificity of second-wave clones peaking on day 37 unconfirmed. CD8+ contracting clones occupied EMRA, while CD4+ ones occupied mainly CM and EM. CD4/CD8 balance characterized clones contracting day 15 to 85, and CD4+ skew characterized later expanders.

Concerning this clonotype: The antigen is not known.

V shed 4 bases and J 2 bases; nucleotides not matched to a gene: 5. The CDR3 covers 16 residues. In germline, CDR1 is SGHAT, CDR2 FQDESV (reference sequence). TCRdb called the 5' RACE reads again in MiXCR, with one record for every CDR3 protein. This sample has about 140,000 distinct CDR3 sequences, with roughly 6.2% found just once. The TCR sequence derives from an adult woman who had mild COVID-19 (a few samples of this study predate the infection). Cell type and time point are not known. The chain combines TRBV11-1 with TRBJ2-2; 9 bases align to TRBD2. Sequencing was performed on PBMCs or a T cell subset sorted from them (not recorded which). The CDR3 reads CASSYAGGPNTGELFF. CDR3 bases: TGTGCCAGCAGCTACGCGGGAGGGCCTAACACCGGGGAGCTGTTTTTT.